The clone carrying this T cell receptor (beta chain) was seen a handful of times. The record originates from a study of blood T cell repertoires in COVID-19. Study overall: Samples representing acute and convalescent COVID-19 were sourced from the United States, Italy and Spain. Sources were T cells, B-cell-depleted T cells, or PBMCs; the material itself was cDNA or gDNA.

The CDR3 length is 12 residues. Trimming removed 6 bases at V and 0 bases at J, with 3 bases between. Germline V gene data show CDR1 as SNHLY and CDR2 as FYNNEI. Authors' analysis steps: The authors estimated nucleated cell counts from reference gene primer amplification. Using immunoSEQ multiplex PCR, the repertoire was profiled, and TCRdb retains in-frame clones only, with some absent. The D gene and trimming were derived from the DNA, and the V and J assignments and clone size from that table. The sample holds about 110,000 clones, roughly 81% seen once. The chain is built from TRBV2 and TRBJ1-5; the D is unclear. The sample comprised peripheral blood. This clonotype was sampled from a human donor in a cohort sampled during active COVID-19. The CDR3 region is CASSLSNQPQHF. The CDR3 region has the DNA TGTGCCAGCAGCCTTAGCAATCAGCCCCAGCATTTT.